These T cell receptor beta chains were read from a single sample in a study of cytotoxic CD8 clonotypes in ibrutinib-treated CLL. The repertoire was sequenced with immunoSEQ multiplex PCR; TCRdb's copy has only in-frame clones and lacks some. The top ten clones hold 30% to 45% of a sample with approximately 120,000 clones, roughly 57% of them seen once. Sample: PBMCs, taken after 24 months of ibrutinib treatment. Every receptor here comes from a human donor with chronic lymphocytic leukemia. Each CDR3 is given with its conserved first and last residue. D genes are given only for firm matches. Clone size is stated in some rows and not others, as once, few, many or a class when expanded.

j_gene,v_gene,d_gene,abundance,CDR3nt,CDR3aa
TRBJ1-1,TRBV19,-,-,TGTGCCAGTAGTAAGGGTTTGAACACTGAAGCTTTCTTT,CASSKGLNTEAFF
TRBJ2-7,TRBV7-6,TRBD2,-,TGTGCCAGCAGCCTGACTAGCGGGACCTACGAGCAGTACTTC,CASSLTSGTYEQYF
TRBJ1-2,TRBV30,-,-,TGTGCCTGGAGGGTCAGTAACTATGGCTACACCTTC,CAWRVSNYGYTF
TRBJ2-3,TRBV5-1,-,-,TGCGCCAGCAGCCTTACAGGGGCGGGAGGCACAGATACGCAGTATTTT,CASSLTGAGGTDTQYF
TRBJ2-3,TRBV7-2,-,-,TGTGCCAGCAGCTTTCTTGGAGGTACGCAGTATTTT,CASSFLGGTQYF
TRBJ2-6,TRBV9,TRBD1,few,TGTGCCAGCAGCGAGACAGGGTCCGGGGCCAACGTCCTGACTTTC,CASSETGSGANVLTF
TRBJ2-1,TRBV7-9,TRBD1,-,TGTGCCAGCAGCCTAGGGGACAGGGGCCATGAGCAGTTCTTC,CASSLGDRGHEQFF
TRBJ1-2,TRBV7-9,-,-,TGTGCCAGCAGCGCAGGAGGGCACTATGGCTACACCTTC,CASSAGGHYGYTF
TRBJ2-7,TRBV6-1,TRBD1,-,TGTGCCAGCAGTGAAAGGGGACAGTTCTCCTACGAGCAGTACTTC,CASSERGQFSYEQYF
TRBJ2-7,TRBV14,TRBD1,-,TGTGCCAGCAGCCGGGACAGGGGAATTGCCTACGAGCAGTACTTC,CASSRDRGIAYEQYF
TRBJ1-1,TRBV2,-,-,TGTGCCAGCGCGGGACACCTGAACACTGAAGCTTTCTTT,CASAGHLNTEAFF
TRBJ2-7,TRBV30,-,-,TGTGCCTGGAGTGACTTGGTGAGGGCTCCGTACGAGCAGTACTTC,CAWSDLVRAPYEQYF
TRBJ1-5,TRBV21-1,-,few,TGTGCCAGCGGCTTCACCGCCCAGCATTTT,CASGFTAQHF
TRBJ2-1,TRBV6-6,TRBD1,-,TGTGCCAGCAGTTACGGGACAGGGGATAGGAATGAGCAGTTCTTC,CASSYGTGDRNEQFF
TRBJ1-2,TRBV6-6,-,once,TGTGCCAGCAGACCGGACAGATCCTATGGCTACACCTTC,CASRPDRSYGYTF
TRBJ2-3,TRBV7-3,-,once,TGTGCCAGCACCCCTGGTTTCGCTGGCACAGATACGCAGTATTTT,CASTPGFAGTDTQYF
TRBJ1-5,TRBV7-2,-,few,TGTGCCAGCAGCTTAGAGGGAGGAGGTCAGCCCCAGCATTTT,CASSLEGGGQPQHF
TRBJ1-2,TRBV30,-,few,TGTGCCTCCGATTCGACGGGGGACTATGGCTACACCTTC,CASDSTGDYGYTF
TRBJ2-5,TRBV28,TRBD2,few,TGTGCCAGCAGTTTAGCGGGGGGGCGAGAGACCCAGTACTTC,CASSLAGGRETQYF
TRBJ2-5,TRBV9,-,-,TGTGCCAGCAGCGTAGCGCCCGGACAGACCCAAGAGACCCAGTACTTC,CASSVAPGQTQETQYF
TRBJ2-2,TRBV7-2,-,many,TGTGCCAGCAGCTTAGGGGGCACCGGGGAGCTGTTTTTT,CASSLGGTGELFF
TRBJ2-5,TRBV27,-,-,TGTGCCAGCACTCTACCGGGACCTCAAGAGACCCAGTACTTC,CASTLPGPQETQYF
TRBJ2-5,TRBV9,-,few,TGTGCCAGCAGCGTGGGCGGCCAAGAGACCCAGTACTTC,CASSVGGQETQYF
TRBJ2-1,TRBV5-1,-,-,TGCGCCAGCAGCTTGGAGGTAAACAATGAGCAGTTCTTC,CASSLEVNNEQFF
TRBJ1-5,TRBV5-6,-,-,TGTGCCAGCAGCTTGAACTCTGGTGGTCAAAGACCCCAGCATTTT,CASSLNSGGQRPQHF
TRBJ1-6,TRBV30,TRBD1,-,TGTGCCTGGAGTGAGGGGGGACAGGGAAATAATTCACCCCTCCACTTT,CAWSEGGQGNNSPLHF
TRBJ2-2,TRBV11-3,-,-,TGTGCCAGCACCGCATCGCGGATATCCGGGGAGCTGTTTTTT,CASTASRISGELFF
TRBJ2-1,TRBV18,TRBD2,-,TGTGCCAGCTCACCACCGGCGGGGGGGCCGCGGGAGCAGTTCTTC,CASSPPAGGPREQFF
TRBJ2-3,TRBV29-1,-,-,TGCAGCGGGGGTTCCTATGGTACGCAGTATTTT,CSGGSYGTQYF
TRBJ2-4,TRBV25-1,TRBD1,-,TGTGCCAGCAGTGACAACAGGGGAAGCGTGGCCAAAAACATTCAGTACTTC,CASSDNRGSVAKNIQYF
TRBJ1-1,TRBV6-4,-,-,TGTGCCAGCAGTGACTGGGCGGGGGCAGCGGACACTGAAGCTTTCTTT,CASSDWAGAADTEAFF
TRBJ2-3,TRBV9,TRBD2,-,TGTGCCAGCAGCGTGGGACTAGCGGGGGGGGGCACAGATACGCAGTATTTT,CASSVGLAGGGTDTQYF
TRBJ1-1,TRBV9,-,-,TGTGCCAGCAGCGTAAGAGGAACCGCGGGTGAAGCTTTCTTT,CASSVRGTAGEAFF
TRBJ2-7,TRBV29-1,-,-,TGCAGCGTCCGCAGGACCGCCTCCTACGAGCAGTACTTC,CSVRRTASYEQYF
TRBJ2-7,TRBV6-1,-,many,TGTGCCAGCAGTGTGGAGTACGAGCAGTACTTC,CASSVEYEQYF
TRBJ1-2,TRBV6-5,-,-,TGTGCCAGCAGGCAAGGGTTCGGCTACACCTTC,CASRQGFGYTF
TRBJ2-2,TRBV6-5,-,-,TGTGCCAGCAGTTACGCTCCGGTGAACACCGGGGAGCTGTTTTTT,CASSYAPVNTGELFF
TRBJ2-5,TRBV11-1,TRBD2,-,TGTGCCAGCAGCTTAAACGGGGGGATCGAGACCCAGTACTTC,CASSLNGGIETQYF